Listed here are 9 T cell receptor beta chains from one sample, sequenced in a study of CD8+ T cells in alopecia areata. The authors extracted RNA and reverse transcribed it into cDNA as the sequencing template. Sequencing used immunoSEQ multiplex PCR; TCRdb keeps in-frame clones, though not all of them. This sample carries 150,000 to 200,000 clones, around 64% of them seen once, and the ten largest clones take roughly an eighth. The material sequenced was CD8+ T cells sorted from blood, taken at week 0. Receptors originate from a human donor with alopecia areata.

V and J are TRBV4-2 and TRBJ2-1; TRBD1 is a possible D gene (5 bases). CDR1 LGHNA and CDR2 YNFKEQ come from the germline V gene. Trimming took off 1 base at V and 2 bases at J, with 9 bases between the two ends. CDR3 length: 15 residues. Written as DNA, the CDR3 is TGTGCCAGCAGCCAAGGTACAGGCGCCTACAATGAGCAGTTCTTC. Translating gives CASSQGTGAYNEQFF.

The rearrangement joins TRBV5-6 to TRBJ1-5, with D uncertain. V shed 1 base and J shed 5 bases, with 10 bases lying between them. Germline CDR1 SGHDT, CDR2 YYEEEE. CDR3 length: 14 residues. CDR3 loop: CASSLRYGDQPQHF. CDR3 nucleotide sequence: TGTGCCAGCAGCTTGCGATACGGGGATCAGCCCCAGCATTTT.

This clone was seen just once. The rearrangement uses TRBV30 and TRBJ2-1; 7 bases fit TRBD1. V dropped 2 bases and J dropped 5; count of bases not matched to a gene: 9. The CDR3 contains 15 residues. Looked up from germline, CDR1 is GTSNPN and CDR2 is SVGIG (reference sequence). This CDR3 is CAWSNYLTGNNEQFF. The CDR3 DNA reads TGTGCCTGGAGTAATTATTTGACAGGGAACAATGAGCAGTTCTTC.

In DNA form, the CDR3 reads TGTGCCAGTAGTATGGGTAACCTCTATGGCTACACCTTC. Residues: CASSMGNLYGYTF. The gene calls are TRBV19 and TRBJ1-2, with unresolved D. V lost 3 bases to trimming and J lost 4 bases, with 9 bases between them. CDR3 length: 13 amino acids. CDR1 and CDR2 from the germline V gene are LNHDA and SQIVND (reference sequence).

This clone showed up just a few times. V and J are TRBV7-8 and TRBJ1-2; 10 nucleotides line up with TRBD1. Trimming removed 5 bases from V and 5 bases from J; junction bases left unmatched: 11. The V gene's germline CDR1 is SGHVS and CDR2 FQNEAQ. This CDR3 region has 16 residues. In nucleotides, the CDR3 is TGTGCCAGCAGCCATCCCGGGACAGGGGAGGGTTATGGCTACACCTTC. Translated: CASSHPGTGEGYGYTF.

Details on this clone: At one end the junction does not follow the germline gene, possibly because of a read error. The gene calls are TRBV11-2 and TRBJ1-5; possibly TRBD1 for D (5 bases). This CDR3 has 14 amino acids. Germline assignment: CDR1 SGHAT and CDR2 FQNNGV. CDR3 in DNA: TGTGCCAGCAGCTTAGGTCAGGGCAACCAGCCCCAGCATTTT. Translation gives CASSLGQGNQPQHF. The full variable domain, with the rest looked up from reference TRBV11-2 and TRBJ1-5, is EAGVAQSPRYKIIEKRQSVAFWCNPISGHATLYWYQQILGQGPKLLIQFQNNGVVDDSQLPKDRFSAERLKGVDSTLKIQPAKLEDSAVYLCASSLGQGNQPQHFGDGTRLSIL.

This clone has only one observation. This chain connects TRBV18 to TRBJ2-4; D gene uncertain. The CDR3 totals 16 residues. V lost 4 bases and J lost 1, with 14 bases in between. CDR1 KGHSH and CDR2 LQKENI come from the germline V gene. CDR3 in DNA: TGTGCCAGCTCACTTAGGGCCGTGGGGGCCAAAAACATTCAGTACTTC. This gives the protein CASSLRAVGAKNIQYF.

Regarding this clone: The junction does not match germline at one end; this may be a read error. The chain uses TRBV13 and TRBJ2-7; D gene unclear. Germline lookup yields CDR1 PRHDT and CDR2 FYEKMQ (reference sequence). The CDR3 length is 13 residues. The CDR3 DNA follows: TGTGCCAGCAGCTTAGGGGCAACCCGAGAGTTCCGCTTC. This gives the protein CASSLGATREFRF.

J is TRBJ2-3 and V is TRBV19; TRBD1 agrees at 8 bases. Trimming at V came to 0 bases and at J to 6 bases, leaving 8 bases not matched to a gene. This CDR3 has 16 amino acids. CDR1 is LNHDA, CDR2 SQIVND, per germline (reference sequence). CDR3 protein: CASSIDGTGVFDTQYF. The CDR3 DNA reads TGTGCCAGTAGTATAGATGGGACAGGTGTATTTGATACGCAGTATTTT.